A few counts support the clone carrying this TCR beta chain. Its cognate antigen is unknown. The record originates from a study of regulatory T cells in long-lasting Graves disease. Study in general: Persistence in Graves' disease required over 5 years of antithyroid drugs plus positive TSH receptor antibodies.

The time point was: persistent/refractory GD, antithyroid drugs over 5 years with positive TRAb. Scientists built the TCR library using RNA that was extracted from PBMCs. An endocrinology department located in Xi'an, China, was where the patients came from. Points from the study as a whole: There was favoring of TRBV28, TRBJ1-2 and TRBJ2-5 in persistent disease. The TCR repertoire of persistent Graves' patients was less diverse than that of newly diagnosed ones.

TCR beta libraries were built with iRepertoire HTBI primers and Arm-PCR of CDR3 regions. Each CDR3 protein gets one entry after TCRdb re-called the multiplex PCR reads with MiXCR. The data contain about 660,000 distinct CDR3 sequences, approximately 29% of them singletons. This CDR3 is built from 17 residues. Germline CDR1 is DFQATT and CDR2 is SNEGSKA (reference sequence). V shed 4 bases, J shed 2 bases, and the junction held 14 bases outside the gene matches. The chain employs TRBV20-1 and TRBJ2-5, with 9 bases identical to TRBD2. This TCR came from a female donor with Graves disease. This specimen consisted of peripheral blood mononuclear cells (PBMCs), obtained when the disease was refractory, from a patient treated with antithyroid drugs. CDR3 sequence: CSAIAMWAGGEQETQYF. The DNA of the CDR3 is TGCAGTGCTATCGCGATGTGGGCGGGAGGGGAACAAGAGACCCAGTACTTC.